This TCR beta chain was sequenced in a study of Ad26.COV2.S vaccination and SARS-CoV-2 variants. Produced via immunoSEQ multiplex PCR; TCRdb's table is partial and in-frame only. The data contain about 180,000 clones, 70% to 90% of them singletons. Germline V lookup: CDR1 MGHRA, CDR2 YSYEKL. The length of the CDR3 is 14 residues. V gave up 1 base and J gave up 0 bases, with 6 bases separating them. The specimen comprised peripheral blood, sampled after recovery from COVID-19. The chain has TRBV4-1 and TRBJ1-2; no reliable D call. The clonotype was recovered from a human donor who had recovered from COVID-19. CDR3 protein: CASSQGVTNYGYTF. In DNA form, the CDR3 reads TGCGCCAGCAGCCAAGGGGTCACTAACTATGGCTACACCTTC.